Listed here are 16 T cell receptor beta chains from one sample, sequenced in a study of blood T cell repertoires in COVID-19. TCRdb's table, derived via immunoSEQ multiplex PCR, lists solely in-frame clones and lacks some. The repertoire has under 150,000 clones, around nine tenths of them found once; the top ten carry roughly 8.1%. Source material: peripheral blood. The receptors originated from a woman between 65 and 79 years old who had recovered from COVID-19.

This clone was seen only once. The rearrangement links TRBV9 to TRBJ2-2; TRBD1 matches at 7 bases. CDR3 length equals 15 residues. Germline CDR1 SGDLS, CDR2 YYNGEE. After removal of 5 bases from V and 1 base from J, the junction contained 5 bases not matched to a gene. The CDR3 here is CASRPGGQNTGELFF. DNA of the CDR3: TGTGCCAGCAGACCAGGGGGACAGAACACCGGGGAGCTGTTTTTT.

J is TRBJ2-2 and V is TRBV30, with 9 bases matching TRBD1. Per the germline V gene, CDR1 is GTSNPN and CDR2 is SVGIG (reference sequence). This CDR3 comprises 14 residues. Unmatched junction bases numbered 5, after V lost 4 bases and J lost 5 bases. CDR3 sequence reads: CAWISGQGTGELFF. In nucleotides, the CDR3 is TGTGCCTGGATCTCGGGACAGGGAACCGGGGAGCTGTTTTTT.

The chain uses TRBV7-2 and TRBJ2-3; D perhaps matches TRBD2 (5 bases). Trimming stripped 4 bases from V and 13 bases from J, with 18 bases between. The CDR3 runs 13 residues. From germline, CDR1 is SGHTA and CDR2 FQGNSA. CDR3 nucleotide sequence: TGTGCCAGCAGCTCCGGATCGGGGTCAGTTAAGTATTTT. This sequence encodes CASSSGSGSVKYF.

The chain combines TRBV5-1 with TRBJ2-7, with TRBD2 matching 8 bases. The CDR3 contains 15 residues. Germline trimming cut 0 bases from V and 4 bases from J; bases unmatched to any gene: 6. Germline V gene sequence: CDR1 SGHRS, CDR2 YFSETQ. The CDR3 DNA sequence: TGCGCCAGCAGCTTGGGAGGTAGCGGGATATACGAGCAGTACTTC. It codes for CASSLGGSGIYEQYF.

This sequence joins TRBV14 and TRBJ1-1, with D perhaps TRBD1 (5 bases). The CDR3 contains 14 residues. V was shortened by 1 base and J by 4 bases, with 10 bases between the two germline ends. Per the germline V gene, CDR1 is SGHDN and CDR2 is FVKESK. The CDR3 DNA reads TGTGCCAGCAGCCAAGCCGGGGGGATCACTGAAGCTTTCTTT. Translated, it gives CASSQAGGITEAFF.

The rearrangement uses TRBV24-1 and TRBJ2-1; 11 positions agree with TRBD2. This CDR3 contains 17 residues. J lost 3 bases, V lost 9 bases, and 12 bases had no gene match. CDR1 and CDR2 (germline): KGHDR, SFDVKD. DNA of the CDR3: TGTGCCACCGACTGGACTAGCGGGTCTGGCGACTACAATGAGCAGTTCTTC. Its protein product is CATDWTSGSGDYNEQFF.

Here the CDR3 reads CASSPAPLAGGTDTQYF. The CDR3 nucleotides are TGTGCCAGCAGCCCGGCCCCCCTAGCGGGAGGGACAGATACGCAGTATTTT. V and J are TRBV3-1 (or the pseudogene TRBV3-2) and TRBJ2-3, with 12 bases lining up with TRBD2. CDR3 length: 17 amino acids. The V segment lost 4 bases and the J segment 3 bases; nucleotides outside the gene matches: 8. Germline loops: CDR1 LGHDT, CDR2 YNNKEL (reference sequence).

The genes are TRBV11-2 and TRBJ2-7; D is ambiguous. The V and J ends lost 4 bases and 6 bases respectively, with 16 bases between them. This CDR3 spans 14 amino acids. Germline V gene data show CDR1 as SGHAT and CDR2 as FQNNGV. The CDR3: CASSSPLGSREQYF. The CDR3 DNA reads as TGTGCCAGCAGCTCACCTTTGGGCAGTCGCGAGCAGTACTTC.

V and J are TRBV2 and TRBJ1-5; 11 nucleotides match TRBD1. The CDR3 sequence is 16 residues long. Unmatched junction bases numbered 6, after V lost 8 bases and J lost 0 bases. CDR1 is SNHLY, CDR2 FYNNEI, per germline. The CDR3 loop reads CASSDRGRNSNQPQHF. CDR3 coding DNA: TGTGCCAGCTCGGACAGGGGGCGGAATAGCAATCAGCCCCAGCATTTT.

The DNA of the CDR3 is TGTGCCACCAGCAGGGCCTTCCAGGCTGGAGTAGCGGGCCTCCCGGCAGATACGCAGTATTTT. As protein: CATSRAFQAGVAGLPADTQYF. This chain joins TRBV15 and TRBJ2-3; TRBD2 matches at 7 bases. This CDR3 comprises 21 residues. The junction had 25 bases not matched to a gene; V was cut back by 3 bases and J by 4 bases. Germline V gene sequence: CDR1 LNHNV, CDR2 YYDKDF (reference sequence).

The chain links TRBV24-1 to TRBJ2-1; D is possibly TRBD1 (5 bases). The CDR3 is 15 amino acids. The germline V and J ends were trimmed by 5 bases and 5 bases, with 15 bases remaining between them. CDR1 is KGHDR and CDR2 is SFDVKD in the germline V gene. CDR3 amino acids: CATSGEQGWDNEQFF. The CDR3 coding sequence is TGTGCCACCAGTGGAGAGCAGGGCTGGGACAATGAGCAGTTCTTC.

This chain joins TRBV24-1 and TRBJ2-5, with D possibly TRBD1 on 6 matching bases. V lost 10 bases and J lost 5, with 16 bases in between. The germline V gene has CDR1 KGHDR and CDR2 SFDVKD. The CDR3 totals 13 residues. The CDR3, as DNA: TGTGCCACGAGAGACTTGAGGGGGGAGACCCAGTACTTC. Its translation is CATRDLRGETQYF.

The rearrangement links TRBV7-3 to TRBJ2-1; D may be TRBD2 (6 bases). The CDR3 is made up of 16 amino acids. Between the trimmed V and J ends, which lost 5 bases and 6 bases, there was a span of 20 bases. CDR1 is SGHTA and CDR2 is FQGTGA in the germline V gene. Here the CDR3 reads CASSPGRGGSLNEQFF. CDR3 nucleotides: TGTGCCAGCAGCCCTGGGCGAGGAGGGTCCCTCAATGAGCAGTTCTTC.

This clone occurred a few times. The gene calls are TRBV5-1 and TRBJ1-6, with D possibly being TRBD1 (5 bases). This CDR3 is built from 16 residues. The V gene's germline CDR1 is SGHRS and CDR2 YFSETQ. Trimming took off 0 bases at V and 7 bases at J, with 14 bases between the two ends. The CDR3 DNA reads TGCGCCAGCAGCTTGGGGAGGGTGGGACTGAATTCACCCCTCCACTTT. This sequence encodes CASSLGRVGLNSPLHF.

This clone is a singleton in its sample. The rearrangement joins TRBV6-5 to TRBJ1-3, with D tentatively TRBD1 (5 bases). CDR1 is MNHEY and CDR2 is SVGAGI in the germline V gene. This CDR3 spans 14 amino acids. Deletions cut 7 bases from V and 3 bases from J, with 13 bases between. The CDR3 here is CASNAGHHGNTIYF. CDR3 DNA: TGTGCCAGCAACGCGGGGCACCATGGAAACACCATATATTTT.

The V and J genes are TRBV5-1 and TRBJ2-1; 11 positions agree with TRBD1. Unmatched junction bases numbered 11, after V lost 1 base and J lost 5 bases. The germline CDR1 and CDR2 sequences are SGHRS and YFSETQ. The CDR3 sequence is 18 residues long. CDR3 residues: CASSLYPVGQGGNNEQFF. The CDR3 nucleotides are TGCGCCAGCAGCTTGTACCCTGTGGGACAGGGGGGGAACAATGAGCAGTTCTTC.